A single sample gave rise to the 8 T cell receptor beta chains below, sequenced in a study of T cell responses to AZD1222 COVID-19 vaccine. Repertoires were generated with immunoSEQ multiplex PCR, while TCRdb's copy carries only in-frame clones and drops some. The sample lists about 120,000 clones; 70% to 90% were seen once. Sample: peripheral blood, taken 28 days after the second AZD1222 dose. All receptors come from an adult who received the AZD1222 COVID-19 vaccine.

This clone appeared a single time. In DNA, the CDR3 is TGTGCCAGCAGCTTAGTCGGCCAGCCCTATGGCTACACCTTC. This codes for CASSLVGQPYGYTF. The rearrangement joins TRBV7-2 to TRBJ1-2; no firm D call. CDR3 length: 14 residues. The germline V and J ends were trimmed by 1 base and 4 bases, with 10 bases remaining between them. Germline lookup yields CDR1 SGHTA and CDR2 FQGNSA. Full variable domain (rest looked up from reference TRBV7-2 and TRBJ1-2): GAGVSQSPSNKVTEKGKDVELRCDPISGHTALYWYRQSLGQGLEFLIYFQGNSAPDKSGLPSDRFSAERTGGSVSTLTIQRTQQEDSAVYLCASSLVGQPYGYTFGSGTRLTVV.

This chain joins TRBV30 and TRBJ2-1; TRBD1 matches 9 bases. Germline V gene data show CDR1 as GTSNPN and CDR2 as SVGIG (reference sequence). The V segment lost 3 bases and the J segment 4 bases; nucleotides outside the gene matches: 4. This CDR3 is built from 14 residues. CDR3 region: CAWSRTGAYNEQFF. CDR3 DNA sequence: TGTGCCTGGAGCCGGACAGGGGCGTACAATGAGCAGTTCTTC.

The CDR3 nucleotides are TGTGCCAGCTGCAAAGATTCCGGAAACACCATATATTTT. This encodes CASCKDSGNTIYF. J is TRBJ1-3 and V is TRBV2; no reliable D call. Germline CDR1 reads SNHLY; CDR2 reads FYNNEI. V gave up 8 bases and J gave up 4 bases, with 12 bases separating them. The CDR3 loop spans 13 amino acids.

The V gene is TRBV9, the J gene TRBJ1-5, with D possibly TRBD1 on 6 matching bases. Germline CDR1 is SGDLS and CDR2 is YYNGEE. The CDR3 sequence is 15 residues long. V was pared by 0 bases and J by 2 bases, with 9 bases between. CDR3: CASSVGGAGNQPQHF. In nucleotides, the CDR3 is TGTGCCAGCAGCGTAGGGGGGGCCGGCAATCAGCCCCAGCATTTT.

This sequence joins TRBV5-1 and TRBJ1-3; 9 bases align to TRBD1. V lost 4 bases and J lost 4; bases outside the gene matches: 6. The CDR3 spans 15 residues. CDR1 is SGHRS and CDR2 is YFSETQ in the germline V gene. The CDR3 reads CASSRGQGTGNTIYF. CDR3 in DNA: TGCGCCAGCAGCAGAGGACAGGGGACGGGAAACACCATATATTTT.

This chain connects TRBV6-1 to TRBJ1-2; TRBD1 agrees at 11 bases. Per germline, CDR1 MNHNS and CDR2 SASEGT. The ends lost 0 bases at V and 8 bases at J; junction bases unmatched: 2. CDR3 length: 14 amino acids. The CDR3 DNA sequence: TGTGCCAGCAGTGAAGCAGGGACAGGGGGAGGCTACACCTTC. Translating it yields CASSEAGTGGGYTF.

With respect to this clone: This sample also contains other DNA sequences that code for the same CDR3. The rearrangement links TRBV5-6 to TRBJ2-1; D remains ambiguous. Trimming cost V 0 bases and J 8 bases, with 9 bases left between them. CDR1 and CDR2 from the germline V gene are SGHDT and YYEEEE. This CDR3 contains 13 residues. CDR3 nucleotide sequence: TGTGCCAGCAGCTTGGGCCTCGAGGATGAGCAGTTCTTC. Protein: CASSLGLEDEQFF. Looking up the rest from reference TRBV5-6 and TRBJ2-1 gives the full variable domain: DAGVTQSPTHLIKTRGQQVTLRCSPKSGHDTVSWYQQALGQGPQFIFQYYEEEERQRGNFPDRFSGHQFPNYSSELNVNALLLGDSALYLCASSLGLEDEQFFGPGTRLTVL.

This clone was seen just once. The chain joins TRBV7-8 to TRBJ2-5; D unresolved. V was clipped by 5 bases and J by 1 base, with 5 bases between them. The CDR3 covers 12 residues. Germline V lookup: CDR1 SGHVS, CDR2 FQNEAQ. The CDR3 bases are TGTGCCAGCAGCCGGGTCCAAGAGACCCAGTACTTC. Residues: CASSRVQETQYF.